Listed below are T cell receptor beta chains from one sample, sequenced in a study of OX40 agonist ivuxolimab in advanced cancers. Produced via immunoSEQ multiplex PCR; TCRdb's table is partial and in-frame only. Of just under 60,000 clones listed, approximately 91% are singletons. The source was CD4+ or CD8+ T cells sorted from blood, collected in a trial of the OX40 agonist ivuxolimab. These receptors all stem from an adult with an advanced solid tumor such as melanoma, head and neck, liver or kidney cancer. The CDR3 runs from the conserved cysteine through the conserved F or W. Each record gives: V gene, D gene, J gene, clone size, CDR3 DNA, CDR3 protein. D genes are given only for firm matches. Where a row states a size, it is once, few, many or the class of an expanded clone; other rows omit it.

TRBV28	-	TRBJ2-7	-	TGTGCCAGCATGATGGGGGGCAAAAGAGGGCTAGGCGAGCAGTACTTC	CASMMGGKRGLGEQYF
TRBV28	-	TRBJ2-4	-	TGTGCCAGCAGTTTACGGGGTGCGTCGGACATTCAGTACTTC	CASSLRGASDIQYF
TRBV14	-	TRBJ2-3	once	TGTGCCAGCAGCCGTCGGCCGGGGCTCCCCCCAGATACGCAGTATTTT	CASSRRPGLPPDTQYF
TRBV11-2	-	TRBJ2-7	-	TGTGCCAGCAGCTTACACAGGTTCGCCTACGAGCAGTACTTC	CASSLHRFAYEQYF
TRBV5-8	-	TRBJ2-5	-	TGTGCCAGCAGCCCTTTTGCAGAAGAGACCCAGTACTTC	CASSPFAEETQYF
TRBV28	-	TRBJ2-7	-	TGTGCCAGCAGTTTATATGCCGCCGGAGCGCCTTCCTACGAGCAGTACTTC	CASSLYAAGAPSYEQYF
TRBV27	TRBD2	TRBJ2-7	-	TGTGCCAGCAGTTGGACTAGATCCTACGAGCAGTACTTC	CASSWTRSYEQYF
TRBV4-2	-	TRBJ2-5	-	TGTGCCAGCAGCCAAGAAGGGCAGGCCAGTTGGGAGACCCAGTACTTC	CASSQEGQASWETQYF
TRBV7-9	-	TRBJ2-3	-	TGTGCCAGCAGATCCCCAGAGCTCTCAGATACGCAGTATTTT	CASRSPELSDTQYF
TRBV10-3	TRBD1	TRBJ2-7	-	TGTGCCATCAGTCGTACAGGGGACGGGTCCTACGAGCAGTACTTC	CAISRTGDGSYEQYF
TRBV23-1	-	TRBJ2-7	-	TGCGCCAGCAGTCAATCGACCGGGGTGCAGTACTTC	CASSQSTGVQYF
TRBV4-1	-	TRBJ1-1	-	TGCGCCAGCAGCCTAACGGGCGAGAACACTGAAGCTTTCTTT	CASSLTGENTEAFF
TRBV29-1	TRBD2	TRBJ2-1	-	TGCAGCGTTGCACCCGGGACTAGGCCTGACGGTGAGCAGTTCTTC	CSVAPGTRPDGEQFF
TRBV2	TRBD2	TRBJ2-7	-	TGTGCCAGCAGTGTCTCTAGCGGGACGCCTATCGAGCAGTACTTC	CASSVSSGTPIEQYF
TRBV9	TRBD1	TRBJ2-7	-	TGTGCCAGCAGCGAAGGACAGGGTTACTACGAGCAGTACTTC	CASSEGQGYYEQYF
TRBV27	TRBD2	TRBJ2-7	-	TGTGCCAGCAGTTTGCGGCTCGGGAGGAGCCACGAGCAGTACTTC	CASSLRLGRSHEQYF
TRBV5-4	TRBD2	TRBJ2-7	-	TGTGCCAGCAGCTTGGCCATTAGCGGGAGCGAGCAGTACTTC	CASSLAISGSEQYF
TRBV2	-	TRBJ2-7	-	TGTGCCAGCTCCAGCTGGACATCCTACGAGCAGTACTTC	CASSSWTSYEQYF
TRBV30	-	TRBJ1-3	once	TGTGCCTGGAGTACAGCAGGGCACACCATATATTTT	CAWSTAGHTIYF
TRBV27	TRBD1	TRBJ2-5	-	TGTGCCAGCAGTTCGAGGGACAGCGCGCAAGAGACCCAGTACTTC	CASSSRDSAQETQYF
TRBV7-9	-	TRBJ1-3	-	TGTGCCAGCAGCTTACGCTCCGGGAGCCCTGGAAACACCATATATTTT	CASSLRSGSPGNTIYF
TRBV15	-	TRBJ1-1	-	TGTGCCACCAGCAGAGAACCTAGACAGACGAACACTGAAGCTTTCTTT	CATSREPRQTNTEAFF
TRBV28	TRBD1	TRBJ2-7	-	TGTGCCAGCAGCCACCTGGACAGGTCTCCCTACGAGCAGTACTTC	CASSHLDRSPYEQYF
TRBV9	-	TRBJ2-7	-	TGTGCCAGCAGCGTAGGCGAGAGCTCCTACGAGCAGTACTTC	CASSVGESSYEQYF
TRBV6-1	TRBD1	TRBJ1-4	-	TGTGCCAGCAGTGACCCCGGGACAGGGGATGAAAAACTGTTTTTT	CASSDPGTGDEKLFF